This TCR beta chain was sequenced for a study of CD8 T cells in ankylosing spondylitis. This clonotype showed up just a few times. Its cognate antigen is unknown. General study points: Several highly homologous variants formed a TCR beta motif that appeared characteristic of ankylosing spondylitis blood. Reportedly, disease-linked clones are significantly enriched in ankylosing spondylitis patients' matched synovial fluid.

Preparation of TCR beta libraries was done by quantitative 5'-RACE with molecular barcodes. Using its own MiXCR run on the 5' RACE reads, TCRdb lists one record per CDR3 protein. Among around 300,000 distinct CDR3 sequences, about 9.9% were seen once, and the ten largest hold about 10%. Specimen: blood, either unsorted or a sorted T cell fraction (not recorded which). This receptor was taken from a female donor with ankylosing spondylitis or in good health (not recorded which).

CDR3 sequence (DNA): TGTGCCAGCAGCATAGACAGGGCGTATGGCTACACCTTC. The encoded protein is CASSIDRAYGYTF. The V gene is TRBV12-3 or TRBV12-4, the J gene TRBJ1-2; 7 bases line up with TRBD1. This CDR3 comprises 13 residues. With V trimmed by 6 bases and J by 5 bases, 6 bases remained unmatched.